This TCR beta chain derives from a study of T cells expressing NK-cell markers. Findings and caveats of the study: Expanded clones of NKG2C+ T cells had an unclear HCMV specificity. These clonotypes also led the CD3+CD56-NKG2C+ fraction in a few donors.

CDR1 and CDR2 (germline): MNHEY, SVGAGI. The CDR3 consists of 16 residues. TCRdb re-called the 5' RACE reads and shows each CDR3 protein once, DNA omitted. This sample contains some 150,000 distinct CDR3 sequences. As for this clonotype: No antigen is known for it.

The source is a man between 18 and 35 years old in good health. Sequenced material: blood T cells: a sorted CD56 or NKG2C T cell subset, CD4+ or CD8+ T cells, or bulk PBMC T cells (not recorded which). The J gene is TRBJ2-1, the V gene TRBV6-5; no DNA is available, so the TRBD2 call from TCRdb remains unchecked. CDR3 in amino acids: CASSSLPSGVYNEQFF.